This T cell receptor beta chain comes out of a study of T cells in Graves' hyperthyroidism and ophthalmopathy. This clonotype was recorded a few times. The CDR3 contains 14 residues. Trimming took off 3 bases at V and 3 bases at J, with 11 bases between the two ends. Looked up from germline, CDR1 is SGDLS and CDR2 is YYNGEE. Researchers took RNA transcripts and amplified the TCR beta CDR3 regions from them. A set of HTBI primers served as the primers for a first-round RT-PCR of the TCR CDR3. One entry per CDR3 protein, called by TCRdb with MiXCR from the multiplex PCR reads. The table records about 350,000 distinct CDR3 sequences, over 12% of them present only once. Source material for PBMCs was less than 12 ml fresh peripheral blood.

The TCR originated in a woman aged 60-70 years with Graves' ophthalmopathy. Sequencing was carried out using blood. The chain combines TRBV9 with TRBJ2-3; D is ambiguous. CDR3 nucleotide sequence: TGTGCCAGCAGCGGTCATACGGCGACAGATACGCAGTATTTT. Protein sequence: CASSGHTATDTQYF.